The present TCR beta chain was sequenced within a study of T cell repertoires in cytomegalovirus infection. This clonotype was seen repeatedly, ten times or more. Its antigen is as yet unknown. TCRdb recomputed calls from the reads with MiXCR, one row per CDR3 protein. The table shows 140,000 to 150,000 distinct CDR3 sequences, with about 32% occurring only once. CDR1 and CDR2 (germline): SNHLY, FYNNEI. After removal of 6 bases from V and 0 bases from J, the junction contained 18 bases not matched to a gene. The CDR3 length is 19 residues. The chain joins TRBV2 to TRBJ2-7; TRBD1 matches at 9 bases. The source of this sequence is a human donor in good health (CMV status not recorded). Some clones in this sample may be carry-over from other donors' samples. Sequenced here: CD8+ T cells from cultured PBMCs, sampled from culture after CMV antigen stimulation. This chain's CDR3 is CASSYLGGGTGPSSYEQYF. CDR3 in DNA: TGTGCCAGCAGCTATTTGGGTGGTGGGACAGGGCCTAGCTCCTACGAGCAGTACTTC.